This TCR beta chain was identified during a study of T cells after yellow fever vaccination. General study points: Researchers noted that a small share of clonotypes showed up in both CD4 and CD8 compartments.

The CDR3 is made up of 13 amino acids. Trimming stripped 5 bases from V and 3 bases from J, with 7 bases between. This clonotype was observed many times. Its matching antigen is unknown. TCRdb processed the 5' RACE reads anew with MiXCR; each CDR3 protein has one entry. The repertoire holds around 300,000 distinct CDR3 sequences, with 10% to 15% as singletons. This chain connects TRBV12-3 or TRBV12-4 to TRBJ2-2; D remains ambiguous. The material sequenced was CD4+ T cells sorted from PBMCs, taken 45 days after the yellow fever booster vaccination. The TCR was taken from a man aged 30-40 years who received the YFV17D yellow fever vaccine. CDR3 loop: CASSLDYTGELFF. The CDR3 DNA is TGTGCCAGCAGTCTAGACTACACCGGGGAGCTGTTTTTT.